The clone carrying this T cell receptor beta chain was observed at least ten times. Its antigen remains unknown. The sample is drawn from a study of early T cells in non-severe SARS-CoV-2 infection. Study-level background: Whole-blood bulk RNA, unsorted, was sequenced, and chains were unpaired. The study, taken as a whole, reports: Matches to VDJdb favored anti-spike CD8 responses and missed private and CD4 specificities.

Attachment of unique molecular identifiers to individual cDNA molecules was performed. TCRdb redid the calling of the 5' RACE reads with MiXCR, one entry per CDR3 protein. The table shows 35,000 to 40,000 distinct CDR3 sequences, with around 5% occurring only once. V shed 4 bases and J 6 bases; nucleotides not matched to a gene: 12. Per the germline V gene, CDR1 is SGHNT and CDR2 is YYREEE (reference sequence). This CDR3 is 16 amino acids long. Material: whole blood. The receptor comes from an adult who was a healthcare worker with PCR-confirmed SARS-CoV-2 infection or an uninfected control (not recorded which). The rearrangement links TRBV5-4 to TRBJ2-1; TRBD1 aligns across 8 bases. DNA of the CDR3: TGTGCCAGCAGCACCAGGGGGACAGGACTCATCAATGAGCAGTTCTTC. This codes for CASSTRGTGLINEQFF.